A selection of T cell receptor beta chains follows, all from one sample in a study of regulatory T cells in long-lasting Graves disease. TCRdb recomputed calls from the multiplex PCR reads with MiXCR, one row per CDR3 protein. The sample consists of over 300,000 distinct CDR3 sequences, roughly a sixth of them appearing once. The starting material was peripheral blood mononuclear cells (PBMCs), obtained at new diagnosis, from a patient treated with antithyroid drugs. Receptors originate from a female donor with Graves disease. Both conserved end residues are part of each CDR3. The D gene is left open where the match is weak. Expanded clones are given a class, and other clones once, few, many or no size at all.

d_gene	abundance	v_gene	j_gene	CDR3aa	CDR3nt
TRBD2	many	TRBV12-3/TRBV12-4	TRBJ2-7	CASSGGTSGVSLYEQYF	TGTGCCAGCAGTGGTGGGACTAGCGGCGTATCCCTCTACGAGCAGTACTTC
TRBD1	few	TRBV28	TRBJ2-2	CASRYNRGNTGELFF	TGTGCCAGCAGATATAACAGGGGGAACACCGGGGAGCTGTTTTTT
TRBD2	few	TRBV5-1	TRBJ2-5	CASSLEAGGGETQYF	TGCGCCAGCAGCTTGGAAGCGGGAGGGGGAGAGACCCAGTACTTC
.	few	TRBV6-1	TRBJ1-2	CATSGGTSYGYTF	TGTGCCACCAGTGGAGGGACCTCATATGGCTACACCTTC
.	many	TRBV27	TRBJ1-5	CASSFGRKQPQHF	TGTGCCAGCAGTTTTGGACGTAAACAGCCCCAGCATTTT
TRBD1	many	TRBV2	TRBJ1-1	CAGRGGIRGGTEAFF	TGTGCCGGCAGGGGTGGGATCAGGGGGGGCACTGAAGCTTTCTTT
TRBD2	many	TRBV20-1	TRBJ2-1	CSARVGGGSSIYNEQFF	TGCAGTGCTAGAGTCGGCGGGGGGTCCTCCATCTACAATGAGCAGTTCTTC
.	many	TRBV29-1	TRBJ1-1	CSVWGGQLGTEAFF	TGCAGCGTTTGGGGGGGCCAGCTAGGCACTGAAGCTTTCTTT
.	many	TRBV2	TRBJ1-1	CASTGRVAVGDTEAFF	TGTGCCAGCACAGGCAGGGTTGCTGTAGGCGACACTGAAGCTTTCTTT
.	many	TRBV7-2	TRBJ1-1	CASSSQGTSTEAFF	TGTGCCAGCAGCTCCCAGGGGACGAGTACTGAAGCTTTCTTT
.	.	TRBV7-2	TRBJ2-4	CACSGDGRNIQYF	TGTGCCTGCTCTGGGGACGGCAGAAACATTCAGTACTTC
.	.	TRBV6-4	TRBJ2-2	CASRGRPTGELFF	TGTGCCAGCAGGGGGCGACCCACCGGGGAGCTGTTTTTT
TRBD1	many	TRBV7-2	TRBJ1-1	CASSPGDRWLAEAFF	TGTGCCAGCAGCCCCGGGGACAGGTGGCTGGCTGAAGCTTTCTTT
TRBD2	many	TRBV20-1	TRBJ2-3	CSARSPSGSGARTDTQYF	TGCAGTGCTAGATCCCCGAGTGGTAGCGGGGCCCGCACAGATACGCAGTATTTT
TRBD1	.	TRBV29-1	TRBJ1-2	CSVEDPRTGYGYTF	TGCAGCGTTGAAGATCCCCGGACAGGCTATGGCTACACCTTC
TRBD2	many	TRBV11-2	TRBJ2-2	CASSLEVSGAVGELFF	TGTGCCAGCAGCTTAGAAGTAAGCGGGGCCGTCGGGGAGCTGTTTTTT
TRBD1	few	TRBV7-9	TRBJ1-3	CASSSDRGLAGNTIYF	TGTGCCAGCAGCTCGGACAGGGGCCTTGCTGGAAACACCATATATTTT
.	many	TRBV28	TRBJ2-7	CASTPRRDPPREQYF	TGTGCCAGCACCCCTCGAAGGGACCCCCCCAGGGAGCAGTACTTC
TRBD2	many	TRBV29-1	TRBJ2-1	CSVEARGIYNEQFF	TGCAGCGTTGAGGCGCGGGGGATATACAATGAGCAGTTCTTC
.	.	TRBV12-3/TRBV12-4	TRBJ2-7	CASTMAYEQYF	TGTGCCAGTACGATGGCCTACGAGCAGTACTTC
.	.	TRBV18	TRBJ2-5	CASSPQRDGGSETQYF	TGTGCCAGCTCACCACAGAGGGATGGAGGGAGCGAGACCCAGTACTTC
.	many	TRBV6-2/TRBV6-3	TRBJ1-2	CASSSDYYTYGYTF	TGTGCCAGCAGTTCGGACTATTATACCTATGGCTACACCTTC
TRBD1	many	TRBV20-1	TRBJ1-6	CSASRTGDNSPLHF	TGCAGTGCTAGCCGGACAGGGGATAATTCACCCCTCCACTTT
.	many	TRBV12-3/TRBV12-4	TRBJ1-1	CASTIHHELFF	TGTGCCAGCACCATCCATCACGAGCTTTTCTTT
TRBD2	many	TRBV28	TRBJ2-1	CASSSGEGRPGTYGRDNEQFF	TGTGCCAGCAGTTCGGGAGAGGGGCGCCCCGGTACGTACGGGAGGGACAATGAGCAGTTCTTC
.	.	TRBV4-1	TRBJ2-2	CASSQDLQAYTGELFF	TGCGCCAGCAGCCAAGATTTACAGGCTTACACCGGGGAGCTGTTTTTT
.	.	TRBV4-1	TRBJ1-3	CASSQRQGGAGNTIYF	TGCGCCAGCAGCCAACGGCAGGGAGGAGCTGGAAACACCATATATTTT
.	many	TRBV5-1	TRBJ2-3	CASSFGVHTDTQYF	TGCGCCAGCAGCTTTGGGGTACACACAGATACGCAGTATTTT
TRBD1	.	TRBV2	TRBJ1-5	CASVSTGGWPQHF	TGTGCCAGCGTTTCGACAGGGGGCTGGCCCCAGCATTTT
.	few	TRBV4-3	TRBJ1-1	CASSQGGEAARRAFF	TGCGCCAGCAGCCAAGGGGGGGAGGCAGCCCGGAGAGCTTTCTTT
.	few	TRBV24-1	TRBJ2-3	CATSDPGRFSSTDTQYF	TGTGCCACCAGTGACCCGGGCAGGTTCAGTAGCACAGATACGCAGTATTTT
.	many	TRBV2	TRBJ1-1	CASSAGTVTEAFF	TGTGCCAGCAGTGCAGGGACGGTCACTGAAGCTTTCTTT
TRBD2	many	TRBV24-1	TRBJ2-1	CATSDLREGLYNEQFF	TGTGCCACCAGTGATCTTCGGGAGGGCCTGTACAATGAGCAGTTCTTC
TRBD2	many	TRBV16	TRBJ2-1	CASSREGLAPTYNEQFF	TGTGCCAGCAGCCGAGAGGGACTAGCCCCGACTTACAATGAGCAGTTCTTC
TRBD2	many	TRBV14	TRBJ2-3	CASSPGLAGGPYLADTQYF	TGTGCCAGCAGCCCGGGACTAGCGGGAGGCCCCTACTTAGCTGATACGCAGTATTTT
.	many	TRBV7-9	TRBJ1-5	CASSLAGSNQPQHF	TGTGCCAGCAGCTTAGCAGGGAGCAATCAGCCCCAGCATTTT
.	many	TRBV13	TRBJ2-1	CASSWDDNEQFF	TGTGCCAGCAGCTGGGACGACAATGAGCAGTTCTTC
.	many	TRBV2	TRBJ1-1	CASAGITEAFF	TGTGCCAGCGCAGGGATAACTGAAGCTTTCTTT
TRBD1	.	TRBV12-3/TRBV12-4	TRBJ1-3	CASSPDRGNTIYF	TGTGCCAGCAGCCCGGACAGGGGAAACACCATATATTTT
TRBD2	.	TRBV12-3/TRBV12-4	TRBJ2-1	CASSQSGRARNEQFF	TGTGCCAGCAGCCAAAGCGGGAGGGCCAGAAATGAGCAGTTCTTC
TRBD1	many	TRBV9	TRBJ2-7	CASSVGDRATYEQYF	TGTGCCAGCAGCGTAGGGGACAGGGCTACCTACGAGCAGTACTTC
TRBD1	few	TRBV5-1	TRBJ1-4	CASSFGQGARSNEELFF	TGCGCCAGCAGCTTTGGACAGGGGGCGCGTTCCAATGAAGAACTGTTTTTT
.	many	TRBV7-3	TRBJ1-1	CASSPSWGSRTEAFF	TGTGCCAGCAGCCCCTCGTGGGGATCGAGAACTGAAGCTTTCTTT